These 27 T cell receptor beta chains share one sample of origin, sequenced in a study of T-cell reconstitution after alpha-beta-depleted transplantation in children. TCRbeta library preparation incorporated unique molecular identifiers. TCRdb fed the PCR reads into MiXCR, producing one record per CDR3 protein. The table records hundreds of thousands of distinct CDR3 sequences, under 25% of them present only once. The sample was PBMCs, mostly from graft donor cells, taken 360 days after TCRalphabeta/CD19-depleted stem cell transplant. These receptors came from a boy younger than two who had a stem cell transplant for acute myeloid leukemia, so the T cells may come from the graft donor.

This clonotype was seen a few times. This chain links TRBV11-2 with TRBJ2-1, with D hard to call. Germline V lookup: CDR1 SGHAT, CDR2 FQNNGV. The V gene lost 4 bases and the J gene lost 5 bases, with 9 bases spanning the gap. The CDR3 is 13 amino acids. CDR3: CASSSIRNNEQFF. The CDR3 DNA sequence: TGTGCCAGCAGCTCTATCAGGAACAATGAGCAGTTCTTC.

DNA for the CDR3: TGCAGCGGGGGCAGTGGAGATACGCAGTATTTT. Its translation is CSGGSGDTQYF. The V gene is TRBV20-1, the J gene TRBJ2-3; D tentatively reads TRBD1 or TRBD2 (6 bases each). CDR3 length: 11 residues. The germline V gene encodes CDR1 DFQATT and CDR2 SNEGSKA (reference sequence).

The V and J genes are TRBV3-1 and TRBJ1-2; D possibly corresponds to TRBD1 (5 bases). This CDR3 spans 15 amino acids. Per the germline V gene, CDR1 is LGHDT and CDR2 is YNNKEL (reference sequence). The V and J ends lost 1 base and 8 bases respectively, with 17 bases between them. CDR3 sequence: CASSQGGEAGKGYTF. CDR3 bases: TGTGCCAGCAGCCAAGGGGGGGAGGCTGGGAAGGGCTACACCTTC.

The chain links TRBV7-2 to TRBJ1-4; D remains ambiguous. Germline V gene data show CDR1 as SGHTA and CDR2 as FQGNSA. The V and J ends lost 1 base and 11 bases respectively, with 5 bases between them. This CDR3 comprises 11 residues. The CDR3 DNA sequence: TGTGCCAGCAGCTTAGGGGTGAAACTGTTTTTT. It is translated as CASSLGVKLFF.

The chain uses TRBV4-3 and TRBJ2-6, with TRBD1 as a possible D gene (5 bases). Germline V gene sequence: CDR1 LGHNA, CDR2 YSLEER. V gave up 7 bases and J gave up 1 base, with 20 bases separating them. The CDR3 contains 18 residues. The CDR3 DNA is TGCGCCAGCACCCCTCGACAGTCCCTCGGTTCTGGGGCCAACGTCCTGACTTTC. This sequence encodes CASTPRQSLGSGANVLTF.

This CDR3 is CSARWTGHTNQPQHF. Written as DNA, the CDR3 is TGCAGTGCTCGTTGGACAGGACATACCAATCAGCCCCAGCATTTT. The chain is built from TRBV20-1 and TRBJ1-5; 7 bases are shared with TRBD1. This CDR3 has 15 amino acids. Trimming cost V 5 bases and J 3 bases; bases outside gene matches: 10. Germline V gene sequence: CDR1 DFQATT, CDR2 SNEGSKA (reference sequence).

This clonotype was observed a few times. The J gene is TRBJ2-3, the V gene TRBV27, with D uncertain. This CDR3 is built from 15 residues. Trimming took 10 bases from V and 1 from J, leaving 18 bases between them. Germline CDR1 is MNHEY and CDR2 is SMNVEV (reference sequence). CDR3 in DNA: TGTGCCATCTTAGTTGCGGCGGACCGCACAGATACGCAGTATTTT. It encodes CAILVAADRTDTQYF.

This clonotype was observed at least ten times. This chain joins TRBV7-7 and TRBJ2-1, with 12 bases fitting TRBD1. Trimming at V came to 6 bases and at J to 7 bases, leaving 7 bases not matched to a gene. The CDR3 sequence is 15 residues long. Germline V gene lookup returns CDR1 SSHAT and CDR2 FNYEAQ (reference sequence). In DNA form, the CDR3 reads TGTGCCAGCAGTCTAGGGACAGGGGGCTGGAATGAGCAGTTCTTC. This encodes CASSLGTGGWNEQFF.

A few counts support this clonotype. This sequence joins TRBV6-1 and TRBJ2-6, with a tentative D call TRBD2 (5 bases). The ends were cut back, 7 bases at V and 4 bases at J, with 8 bases in the middle. CDR1 is MNHNS and CDR2 is SASEGT in the germline V gene. This CDR3 is built from 13 residues. For the CDR3, the DNA is TGTGCCAGCAAAAGAGGGGGGGCCAACGTCCTGACTTTC. Protein sequence: CASKRGGANVLTF.

This clonotype has only a few counts. The rearrangement joins TRBV24-1 to TRBJ2-5; unclear D gene. Germline-derived CDR1 and CDR2 are KGHDR and SFDVKD. Deletions cut 3 bases from V and 5 bases from J, with 9 bases between. The CDR3 is 13 amino acids. The DNA of the CDR3 is TGTGCCACCAGTGATAGGGTTAGGGAGACCCAGTACTTC. This translates into CATSDRVRETQYF.

This clonotype has only one observation. This sequence joins TRBV20-1 and TRBJ2-7, with TRBD2 matching over 9 bases. Germline V gene lookup returns CDR1 DFQATT and CDR2 SNEGSKA (reference sequence). Losses at the gene ends were 3 bases for V and 3 bases for J; bases not matched to a gene: 3. The CDR3 loop spans 13 amino acids. The CDR3 is CSASPSGVYEQYV. CDR3 coding DNA: TGCAGTGCTAGCCCTAGCGGGGTCTACGAGCAGTACGTC.

The chain carries TRBV4-3 and TRBJ2-5; no clear D gene. The CDR3 has 19 amino acids. From germline, CDR1 is LGHNA and CDR2 YSLEER. V gave up 0 bases and J gave up 4 bases, with 24 bases separating them. CDR3 sequence: CASSQDGPGLGWVSETQYF. CDR3 nucleotides: TGCGCCAGCAGCCAAGATGGGCCCGGCCTGGGTTGGGTCTCAGAGACCCAGTACTTC.

Written as DNA, the CDR3 is TGTGCCAGCACTCGGGACACTAACTATGGCTACACCTTC. It encodes CASTRDTNYGYTF. The V gene is TRBV6-5, the J gene TRBJ1-2, with D tentatively TRBD1 (6 bases). The germline V and J ends were trimmed by 7 bases and 0 bases, with 9 bases remaining between them. CDR1 is MNHEY, CDR2 SVGAGI, per germline. The CDR3 length is 13 residues.

This clonotype has ten or more counts. The CDR3, as DNA: TGCGCCAGCAGCTTGGCCGGGTGGGCCACAGATACGCAGTATTTT. This codes for CASSLAGWATDTQYF. The chain uses TRBV5-1 and TRBJ2-3; D is uncertain. The CDR3 consists of 15 residues. V lost 0 bases, J lost 2 bases, and 10 bases lay in between. Germline values: CDR1 SGHRS, CDR2 YFSETQ.

This rearrangement joins TRBV28 to TRBJ2-7; D might be TRBD2 (6 bases). V was pared by 5 bases and J by 0 bases, with 17 bases between. The length of the CDR3 is 16 residues. CDR1 is MDHEN and CDR2 is SYDVKM in the germline V gene. CDR3 residues: CASSTRGGISSYEQYV. In DNA form, the CDR3 reads TGTGCCAGCAGTACCCGAGGAGGGATAAGCTCCTACGAGCAGTACGTC.

This clonotype showed up just a few times. The chain is built from TRBV7-9 and TRBJ2-7, with D possibly matching TRBD1 (5 bases). V gave up 1 base and J gave up 5 bases, with 12 bases separating them. CDR1 and CDR2 (germline): SEHNR, FQNEAQ (reference sequence). The CDR3 runs to 14 residues. The CDR3 DNA reads TGTGCCAGCAGCTTAGGCCAGGGAATCGACGAGCAGTACTTC. It codes for CASSLGQGIDEQYF. The complete variable domain, with remaining parts taken from reference TRBV7-9 and TRBJ2-7, reads DTGVSQNPRHKITKRGQNVTFRCDPISEHNRLYWYRQTLGQGPEFLTYFQNEAQLEKSRLLSDRFSAERPKGSFSTLEIQRTEQGDSAMYLCASSLGQGIDEQYFGPGTRLTVT.

The chain joins TRBV6-2 or TRBV6-3 to TRBJ1-2; 8 nucleotides line up with TRBD1. This CDR3 is built from 16 residues. Trimming removed 6 bases from V and 4 bases from J; junction bases left unmatched: 13. Germline values: CDR1 MNHEY, CDR2 SVGEGT. CDR3 coding DNA: TGTGCCAGCAGCCAAGGTGGGACAGGACACTTCTATGGCTACACCTTC. As protein: CASSQGGTGHFYGYTF.

In this sample, this clonotype turned up many times. V usage is TRBV3-1 and J usage is TRBJ2-5; D ambiguous. CDR1 and CDR2 (germline): LGHDT, YNNKEL (reference sequence). The CDR3 has 14 residues. The V gene lost 0 bases and the J gene lost 5 bases, with 10 bases spanning the gap. The CDR3 sequence is CASSQEAYWETQYF. The CDR3 DNA reads TGTGCCAGCAGCCAAGAAGCCTACTGGGAGACCCAGTACTTC.

This clonotype has ten or more counts. V is TRBV15 and J is TRBJ2-5; 8 positions agree with TRBD1. The germline V gene encodes CDR1 LNHNV and CDR2 YYDKDF (reference sequence). The CDR3 runs to 15 residues. The junction had 7 bases not matched to a gene; V was cut back by 5 bases and J by 2 bases. The CDR3 sequence: CATSPRTGWQETQYF. The CDR3 region has the DNA TGTGCCACCAGCCCTCGGACAGGGTGGCAAGAGACCCAGTACTTC.

The rearrangement uses TRBV4-3 and TRBJ1-2, with unresolved D. V was shortened by 0 bases and J by 2 bases, with 7 bases between the two germline ends. The germline CDR1 and CDR2 sequences are LGHNA and YSLEER. The CDR3 is 14 residues long. The CDR3 DNA follows: TGCGCCAGCAGCCAAGAGTATGTCAACTATGGCTACACCTTC. This sequence encodes CASSQEYVNYGYTF.

Only a few counts were recorded for this clonotype. V is TRBV6-5 and J is TRBJ2-3; weak D call: TRBD2 (5 bases). The CDR3 extends over 14 amino acids. Trimming left V 0 bases short and J 4 bases short, with 8 bases between. CDR1 MNHEY and CDR2 SVGAGI come from the germline V gene. DNA for the CDR3: TGTGCCAGCAGTTACTCAGCGGTCGCAGATACGCAGTATTTT. It yields the protein CASSYSAVADTQYF.

The V and J genes are TRBV4-1 and TRBJ2-7, with D perhaps matching TRBD2 (6 bases). Germline assignment: CDR1 MGHRA and CDR2 YSYEKL. The CDR3 covers 15 residues. V was shortened by 1 base and J by 0 bases, with 10 bases between the two germline ends. The CDR3 nucleotides are TGCGCCAGCAGCCAAGGCAGGGACTCCTCCTACGAGCAGTACTTC. Translation: CASSQGRDSSYEQYF.

This chain joins TRBV12-3 or TRBV12-4 and TRBJ1-5; 7 bases fit TRBD1. V lost 1 base, J lost 1 base, and 4 bases stayed unmatched. The CDR3 loop spans 16 amino acids. CDR3 region: CASSLEGAGSNQPQHF. In DNA form, the CDR3 reads TGTGCCAGCAGTTTAGAGGGGGCGGGCAGCAATCAGCCCCAGCATTTT.

The rearrangement links TRBV20-1 to TRBJ2-3, with 8 bases fitting TRBD1. The CDR3 sequence is 15 residues long. With 0 bases clipped from V and 2 bases from J, the junction kept 4 bases outside the gene matches. Looked up from germline, CDR1 is DFQATT and CDR2 is SNEGSKA (reference sequence). This chain's CDR3 is CSARDRTGYTDTQYF. In DNA, the CDR3 is TGCAGTGCTAGAGATCGGACAGGGTACACAGATACGCAGTATTTT.

The chain couples TRBV5-1 to TRBJ1-1; the D is unclear. Trimming took off 0 bases at V and 6 bases at J, with 6 bases between the two ends. The CDR3 has 12 amino acids. Germline V gives CDR1 SGHRS, CDR2 YFSETQ. The CDR3 is CASSLVDSEAFF. As DNA, the CDR3 is TGCGCCAGCAGCTTGGTGGATTCTGAAGCTTTCTTT.

This clonotype has at least ten counts. The chain combines TRBV5-1 with TRBJ1-3; 7 nucleotides line up with TRBD1. V was pared by 4 bases and J by 0 bases, with 10 bases of the junction left unmatched. Germline CDR1 is SGHRS and CDR2 is YFSETQ. The CDR3 totals 17 residues. The CDR3 nucleotides are TGCGCCAGCAGCGGCCGGGACAGCCTATTCTCTGGAAACACCATATATTTT. Translated: CASSGRDSLFSGNTIYF.

This clonotype has ten or more counts. The rearrangement uses TRBV12-3 or TRBV12-4 and TRBJ2-5; 9 positions match TRBD2. The CDR3 has 18 amino acids. The ends lost 3 bases at V and 4 bases at J; junction bases unmatched: 15. DNA of the CDR3: TGTGCCAGCAGTTTTGGCCCTGGGGTAGCTAGCGGGGTAGAGACCCAGTACTTC. Its translation: CASSFGPGVASGVETQYF.